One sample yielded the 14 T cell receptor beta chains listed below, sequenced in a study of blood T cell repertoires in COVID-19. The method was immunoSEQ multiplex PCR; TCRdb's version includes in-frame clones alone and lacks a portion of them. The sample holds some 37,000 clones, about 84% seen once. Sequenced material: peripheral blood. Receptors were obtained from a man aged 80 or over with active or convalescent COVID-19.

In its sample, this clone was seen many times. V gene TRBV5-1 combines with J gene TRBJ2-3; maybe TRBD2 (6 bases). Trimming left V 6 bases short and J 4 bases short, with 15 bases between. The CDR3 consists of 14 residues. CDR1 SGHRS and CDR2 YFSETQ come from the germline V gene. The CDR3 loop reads CASKDGRASDTQYF. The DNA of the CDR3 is TGCGCCAGCAAGGACGGGAGAGCCTCAGATACGCAGTATTTT.

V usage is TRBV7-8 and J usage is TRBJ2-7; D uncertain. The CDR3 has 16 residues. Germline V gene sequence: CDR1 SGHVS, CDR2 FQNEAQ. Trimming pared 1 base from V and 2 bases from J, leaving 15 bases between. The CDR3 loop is CASSLGRMGRTYEQYF. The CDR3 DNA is TGTGCCAGCAGCTTAGGGCGTATGGGCAGAACCTACGAGCAGTACTTC.

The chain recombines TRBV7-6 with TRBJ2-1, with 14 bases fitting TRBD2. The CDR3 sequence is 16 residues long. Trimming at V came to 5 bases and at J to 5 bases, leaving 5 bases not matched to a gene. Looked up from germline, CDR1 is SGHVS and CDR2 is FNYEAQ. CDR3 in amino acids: CASSPRLAGGDNEQFF. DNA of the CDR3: TGTGCCAGCAGCCCCCGACTAGCGGGAGGGGACAATGAGCAGTTCTTC.

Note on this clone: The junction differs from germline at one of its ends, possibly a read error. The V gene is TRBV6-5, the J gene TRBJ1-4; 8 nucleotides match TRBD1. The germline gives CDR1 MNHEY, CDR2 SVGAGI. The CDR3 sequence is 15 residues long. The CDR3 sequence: CASSDSTGVSEKLFF. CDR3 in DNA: TGTGCCAGCAGTGACTCGACAGGGGTGAGCGAAAAACTGTTTTTT.

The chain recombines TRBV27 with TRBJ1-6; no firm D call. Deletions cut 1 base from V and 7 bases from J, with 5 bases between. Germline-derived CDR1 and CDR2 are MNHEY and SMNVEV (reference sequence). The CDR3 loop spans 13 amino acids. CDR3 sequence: CASSLFENSPLHF. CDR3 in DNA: TGTGCCAGCAGTTTATTCGAGAATTCACCCCTCCACTTT.

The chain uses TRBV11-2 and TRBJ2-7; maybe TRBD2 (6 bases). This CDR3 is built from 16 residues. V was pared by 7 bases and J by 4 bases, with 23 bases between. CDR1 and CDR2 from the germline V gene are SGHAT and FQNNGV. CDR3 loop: CASTQLTRSTRYEQYF. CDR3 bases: TGTGCCAGCACCCAATTGACTAGGTCCACTCGTTACGAGCAGTACTTC.

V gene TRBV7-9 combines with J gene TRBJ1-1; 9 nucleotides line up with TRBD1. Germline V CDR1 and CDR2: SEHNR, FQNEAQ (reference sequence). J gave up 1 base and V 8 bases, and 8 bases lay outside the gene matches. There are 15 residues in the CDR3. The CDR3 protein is CASLQGAETNTEAFF. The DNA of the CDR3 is TGTGCCAGCCTACAGGGGGCTGAGACGAACACTGAAGCTTTCTTT.

This chain's CDR3 is CASSLVYRTTNEKLFF. CDR3 bases: TGTGCCAGCAGCCTCGTATACAGAACAACTAATGAAAAACTGTTTTTT. The V and J genes are TRBV7-2 and TRBJ1-4, with unresolved D. Germline V gene data show CDR1 as SGHTA and CDR2 as FQGNSA. Trimming stripped 5 bases from V and 0 bases from J, with 13 bases between. The CDR3 extends over 16 amino acids.

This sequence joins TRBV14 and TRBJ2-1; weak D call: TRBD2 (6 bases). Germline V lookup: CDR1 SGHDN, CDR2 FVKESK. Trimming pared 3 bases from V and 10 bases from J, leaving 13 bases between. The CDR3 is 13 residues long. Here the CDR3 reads CASSHWRDGEQFF. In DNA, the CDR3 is TGTGCCAGCAGCCATTGGCGGGACGGAGAGCAGTTCTTC. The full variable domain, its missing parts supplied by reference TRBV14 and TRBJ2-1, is EAGVTQFPSHSVIEKGQTVTLRCDPISGHDNLYWYRRVMGKEIKFLLHFVKESKQDESGMPNNRFLAERTGGTYSTLKVQPAELEDSGVYFCASSHWRDGEQFFGPGTRLTVL.

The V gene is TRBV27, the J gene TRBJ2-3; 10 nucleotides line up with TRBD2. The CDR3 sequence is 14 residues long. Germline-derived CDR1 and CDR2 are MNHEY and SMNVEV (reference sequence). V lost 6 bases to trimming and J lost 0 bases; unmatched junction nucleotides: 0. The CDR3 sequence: CASRLAGSTDTQYF. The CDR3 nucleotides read TGTGCCAGCAGACTAGCGGGAAGCACAGATACGCAGTATTTT.

The CDR3 coding sequence is TGTGCCAGCTCACCCCTAGCGGGAGGGAGCTCCTACAATGAGCAGTTCTTC. Protein product: CASSPLAGGSSYNEQFF. The chain combines TRBV18 with TRBJ2-1; 12 nucleotides match TRBD2. Looked up from germline, CDR1 is KGHSH and CDR2 is LQKENI. J was trimmed by 0 bases and V by 3 bases; bases with no gene match: 3. The CDR3 covers 17 residues.

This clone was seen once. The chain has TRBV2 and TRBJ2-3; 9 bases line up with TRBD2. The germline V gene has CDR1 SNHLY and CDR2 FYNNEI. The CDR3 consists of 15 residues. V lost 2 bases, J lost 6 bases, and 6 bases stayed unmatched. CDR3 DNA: TGTGCCAGCAGTGAATTGCGGGAGGGGGCGGATACGCAGTATTTT. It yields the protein CASSELREGADTQYF. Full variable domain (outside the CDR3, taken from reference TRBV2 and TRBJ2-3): EPEVTQTPSHQVTQMGQEVILRCVPISNHLYFYWYRQILGQKVEFLVSFYNNEISEKSEIFDDQFSVERPDGSNFTLKIRSTKLEDSAMYFCASSELREGADTQYFGPGTRLTVL.

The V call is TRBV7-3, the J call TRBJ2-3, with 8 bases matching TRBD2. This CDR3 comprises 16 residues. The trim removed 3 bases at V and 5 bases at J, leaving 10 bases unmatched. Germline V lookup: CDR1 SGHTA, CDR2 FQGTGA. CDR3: CASSFGSGATEDTQYF. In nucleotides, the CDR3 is TGTGCCAGCAGCTTTGGTAGCGGGGCGACAGAAGATACGCAGTATTTT.

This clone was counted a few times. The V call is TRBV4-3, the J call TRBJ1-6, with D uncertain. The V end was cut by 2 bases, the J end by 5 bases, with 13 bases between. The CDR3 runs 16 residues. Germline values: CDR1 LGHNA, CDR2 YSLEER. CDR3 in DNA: TGCGCCAGCAGCCAACGTTACAGAGCCGATAATTCACCCCTCCACTTT. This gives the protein CASSQRYRADNSPLHF.